This T cell receptor (beta chain) was retrieved from a study of T-cell reconstitution after alpha-beta-depleted transplantation in children (dated by TCRdb to the mid-2010s). Turning to the overall study: T-cell immune reconstitution after TCRalphabeta/CD19-depleted allogeneic hematopoietic cell transplantation in children was quantitatively tracked in the study by means of TCR repertoire profiling.

The treatment or condition label, read with the paper, signifies: allogeneic hematopoietic cell transplantation with graft depleted of TCRalphabeta T cells and CD19 B cells. The children who served as transplant recipients had been given grafts of TCRalphabeta/CD19-depleted allogeneic hematopoietic cells. The library was made by PCR. The instrument was an Illumina HiSeq 2500. Molecular barcoding was employed in the preparation of TCR libraries, with unique molecular identifiers being used to normalize TCRbeta repertoire quantification. TCRdb reran the public reads through fastp at Q25 and MiXCR, keeping productive beta chains. Under each unique CDR3 protein, matching rows form one entry showing the most common genes and DNA. The table for this sample lists roughly 790,000 distinct CDR3 sequences; 15% to 20% of them were counted only once. The leading ten clones occupy around 5% of the sample. What the study reported, not specific to this receptor: The high TCRbeta diversity at day 60 in some patients was ascribed to recipient T cells and intrathymic progenitors that had survived conditioning. Over subsequent months, a decline in hyperexpanded clone frequencies was noted, and after one year, T-cell counts and TCRbeta diversity were mostly ascribed to newly produced T cells. About two months after transplant, the apparently early recovery of alphabetaT-cell counts reportedly depended on just several hundred clones that had expanded rapidly and came from non-depleted graft cells.

Unmatched junction bases come to 4, with V trimmed by 4 bases and J by 3 bases. Including the terminal cysteine and phenylalanine, the CDR3 comprises 17 residues. Left in the record is the CDR3 DNA by itself, 51 bases read in frame from the first base. Reading the germline V gene gives CDR1 KGHDR and CDR2 SFDVKD. This clonotype has ten or more counts. The antigen this receptor binds is unknown. Per-base quality was not reported, and no clone a single base away is much larger than it. This specimen consisted of PBMCs, mostly from graft donor cells, obtained 360 days after TCRalphabeta/CD19-depleted stem cell transplant. This chain is built from TRBV24-1 and TRBJ2-2, and 13 junctional nucleotides match TRBD2. The clonotype comes from a male patient under 18 who had a stem cell transplant for acute lymphoblastic leukemia, so the T cells may come from the graft donor. This receptor carries the CDR3 CATSDSGLAGHTGELFF. Here is the DNA: TGTGCCACCAGTGACTCGGGACTAGCGGGACACACCGGGGAGCTGTTTTTT.